This T cell receptor beta chain was sequenced for a study (dated by TCRdb to about 2022). Beyond this particular receptor, the publication reports: Further investigation, including longitudinal sampling and assessment of a control group, is stated by the authors to be required.

PBMCs were separated from peripheral blood, and TCR beta sequencing was performed on genomic DNA obtained from unsorted PBMCs. The CDR3 holds 13 amino acids from the cysteine to the phenylalanine. Only CDR3 DNA remains: 39 bases, in frame from the first base. V is pared back by 5 bases and J by 4 bases, with 11 bases lying between the germline termini. The CDR1 and CDR2 encoded by the germline V gene are SGHTA and FQGNSA. TCR beta chain repertoires were profiled by survey-level sequencing on the immunoSEQ platform. As for the authors' bioinformatics: Repertoire diversity was quantified as the inverse Simpson index, and CDR3 amino acid length spectratypes and V-J pairing frequencies were compared. Clonotypes specific to SARS-CoV-2, CMV, influenza A and EBV were annotated by matching TCR beta CDR3 sequences against VDJdb. Drawn from immuneACCESS, this table holds only the in-frame rearrangements with V and J called that TCRdb kept. Clones are partly lost; checked studies trace under half to an unresolved V gene and leave the rest unexplained. Clone size and the V and J calls come from that table; the DNA yielded D and trimming. The sample contains about 68,000 clones, 80% to 95% of them found a single time. Under 4.5% of the sample is taken by the ten largest.

As regards this clone: Its specific antigen is unknown. Base qualities were left out, and no much larger clone turns up one base away.

Sequencing was carried out using PBMCs. The chain uses TRBV7-2 and TRBJ1-1; no D segment can be confidently identified. The sequence came from a man between 40 and 49 years old with rheumatoid arthritis. The nucleotides are TGTGCCAGCAGCACGCAAAAGAGCACTGAAGCTTTCTTT. Translated, it gives CASSTQKSTEAFF.